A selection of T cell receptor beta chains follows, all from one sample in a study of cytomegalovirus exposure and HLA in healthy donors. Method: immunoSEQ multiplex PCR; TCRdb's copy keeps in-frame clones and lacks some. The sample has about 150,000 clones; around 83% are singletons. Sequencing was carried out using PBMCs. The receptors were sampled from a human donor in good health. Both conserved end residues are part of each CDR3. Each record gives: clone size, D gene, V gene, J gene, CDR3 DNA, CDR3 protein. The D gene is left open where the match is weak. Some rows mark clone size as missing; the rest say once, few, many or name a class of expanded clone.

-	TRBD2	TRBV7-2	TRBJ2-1	TGTGCCAGCAGCTTAGCGCTTCGCGGGAGGGAACGGCAGTTCTTC	CASSLALRGRERQFF
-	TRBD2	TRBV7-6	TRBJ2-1	TGTGCCAGCAGCTTACTCTTAGCGGGGTCCTCCTACAATGAGCAGTTCTTC	CASSLLLAGSSYNEQFF
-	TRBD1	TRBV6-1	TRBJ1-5	TGTGCCAGCAGGCAGCAGGGGGCTCGCAATCAGCCCCAGCATTTT	CASRQQGARNQPQHF
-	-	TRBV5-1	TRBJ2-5	TGCGCCAGCAGCTTGGTTAGGACAGCAAGGGAGACCCAGTACTTC	CASSLVRTARETQYF
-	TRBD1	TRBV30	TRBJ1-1	TGTGCCTGGGGGGGACAGCCCCTTTTCGCTGAAGCTTTCTTT	CAWGGQPLFAEAFF
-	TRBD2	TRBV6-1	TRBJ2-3	TGTGCCAGCGCATGGACTAGCGGAAGCACAGATACGCAGTATTTT	CASAWTSGSTDTQYF
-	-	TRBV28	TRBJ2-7	TGTGCCAGCAGTTTCTCCTTTCGAGACAGGTCCTACGAGCAGTACTTC	CASSFSFRDRSYEQYF
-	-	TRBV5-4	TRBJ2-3	TGTGCCAGCAGCTTGGGTGCCTCTCTAGCAGATACGCAGTATTTT	CASSLGASLADTQYF
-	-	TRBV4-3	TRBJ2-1	TGCGCCAGCAGCCCCAAGGTCATGAGGGACTGGTATGAGCAGTTCTTC	CASSPKVMRDWYEQFF
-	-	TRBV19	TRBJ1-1	TGTGCCAGTAGTTGGACTTATAACACTGAAGCTTTCTTT	CASSWTYNTEAFF
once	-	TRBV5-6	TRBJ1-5	TGTGCCAGCAGCGCCCGGCGGGGGCCAAATCAGCCCCAGCATTTT	CASSARRGPNQPQHF
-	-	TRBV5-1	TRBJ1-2	TGCGCCAGCAGCTACGGGACTTCCGGAGGCTATGGCTACACCTTC	CASSYGTSGGYGYTF
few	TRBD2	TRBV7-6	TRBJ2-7	TGTGCCAGCAGCTTAGGGGCGGGAGTAGGCGAGCAGTACTTC	CASSLGAGVGEQYF
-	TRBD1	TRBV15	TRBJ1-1	TGTGCCACCAGCACAGAGTCGTTGACAGGGGAAGTGAGCATCACTGAAGCTTTCTTT	CATSTESLTGEVSITEAFF
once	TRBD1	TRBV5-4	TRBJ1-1	TGTGCCAGCAGCTTGATTAGGGGGCGGCGCACTGAAGCTTTCTTT	CASSLIRGRRTEAFF
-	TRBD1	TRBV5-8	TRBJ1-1	TGTGCCAGCAGCTCTACCGGGACAGGGACAACTGAAGCTTTCTTT	CASSSTGTGTTEAFF
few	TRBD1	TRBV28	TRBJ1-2	TGTGCCAGCACCAGACAGGGGACCTATGGCTACACCTTC	CASTRQGTYGYTF
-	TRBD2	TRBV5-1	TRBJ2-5	TGCGCCAGCAGCTTGGTACGAGCGGGGGGGCGAGAGACCCAGTACTTC	CASSLVRAGGRETQYF
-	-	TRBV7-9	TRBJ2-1	TGTGCCAGCAGCTTAGGCACAGGGCTAGGGTACAATGAGCAGTTCTTC	CASSLGTGLGYNEQFF
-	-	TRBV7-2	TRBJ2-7	TGTGCCAGCAGCTTTTTTAGACAGGTAGTCTACGAGCAGTACTTC	CASSFFRQVVYEQYF
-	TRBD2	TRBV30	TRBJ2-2	TGTGCCTGGAGTGCCGGGGGACTAGCGGGAGGTAACGGGGAGCTGTTTTTT	CAWSAGGLAGGNGELFF
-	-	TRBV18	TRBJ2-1	TGTGCCAGCTCACCGACAGAGTACAATGAGCAGTTCTTC	CASSPTEYNEQFF
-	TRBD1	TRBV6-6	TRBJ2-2	TGTGCCAGCACCCTGACAGGGGGCGGGAACACCGGGGAGCTGTTTTTT	CASTLTGGGNTGELFF
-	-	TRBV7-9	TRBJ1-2	TGTGCCAGCAGCTTAGTTCTGGGGGCGCGGGGCTACACCTTC	CASSLVLGARGYTF
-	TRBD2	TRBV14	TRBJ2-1	TGTGCCAGCAGCCATGGGGGAGGGACTCCCCTTTACAATGAGCAGTTCTTC	CASSHGGGTPLYNEQFF
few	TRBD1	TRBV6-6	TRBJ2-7	TGTGCCAGCAGTTACTCTCGGGACAGGGACTACGAGCAGTACTTC	CASSYSRDRDYEQYF
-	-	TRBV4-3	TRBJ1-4	TGCGCCAGCAGCCCAGGGGCGCTTGGTGAAAAACTGTTTTTT	CASSPGALGEKLFF
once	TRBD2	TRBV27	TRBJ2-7	TGTGCCAGTAAAAGAAAGCGGGAGGCCTCCTACGAGCAGTACTTC	CASKRKREASYEQYF
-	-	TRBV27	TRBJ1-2	TGTGCCAGCAGTCCCCTGAAGGACTACCCCGGCTACACCTTC	CASSPLKDYPGYTF
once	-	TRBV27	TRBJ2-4	TGTGCCAGCAGTTTACCCGGAAACATTCAGTACTTC	CASSLPGNIQYF
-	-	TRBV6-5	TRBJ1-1	TGTGCCAGCAGTTACTCGTTTCTATTGCGGACTGAAGCTTTCTTT	CASSYSFLLRTEAFF
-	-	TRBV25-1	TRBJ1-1	TGTGCCAGCAGTCTATCGACATTTGAAGCTTTCTTT	CASSLSTFEAFF
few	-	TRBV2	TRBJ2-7	TGTGCCAGCAGTGAACTATCCTACGAGCAGTACTTC	CASSELSYEQYF
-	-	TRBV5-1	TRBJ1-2	TGCGCCAGCAGCTTGCAGGGGCCCTATGGCTACACCTTC	CASSLQGPYGYTF
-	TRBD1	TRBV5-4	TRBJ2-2	TGTGCCAGCAGCACTCTAACAGGGGCTAGGACCGGGGAGCTGTTTTTT	CASSTLTGARTGELFF
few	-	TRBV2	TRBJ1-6	TGTGCCAGCAGGGCAGGACAGACGTATTCACCCCTCCACTTT	CASRAGQTYSPLHF
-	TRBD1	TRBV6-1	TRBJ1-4	TGTGCCAGCGGACAGGGGGTAACTAATGAAAAACTGTTTTTT	CASGQGVTNEKLFF
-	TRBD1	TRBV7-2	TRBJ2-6	TGTGCCAGCAGCCTGAGGACAGGGGGCTCGAGTTCTGGGGCCAACGTCCTGACTTTC	CASSLRTGGSSSGANVLTF
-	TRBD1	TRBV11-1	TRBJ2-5	TGTGCCAGCAGCTTTGGACAGGGGGTCGAGACCCAGTACTTC	CASSFGQGVETQYF
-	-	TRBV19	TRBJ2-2	TGTGCCAGTAGTCGTGAGGGTCCCGGGGAGCTGTTTTTT	CASSREGPGELFF
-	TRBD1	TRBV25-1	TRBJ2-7	TGTGCCAGCAGTAAAGACAGGGTTGTAAACGAGCAGTACTTC	CASSKDRVVNEQYF
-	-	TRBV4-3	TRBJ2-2	TGCGCCAGCAGCCAAGATATAGACACCGGGGAGCTGTTTTTT	CASSQDIDTGELFF
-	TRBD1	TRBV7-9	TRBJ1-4	TGTGCCAGCAGCTCGGACCGACAGGGCGGGGAAAAACTGTTTTTT	CASSSDRQGGEKLFF
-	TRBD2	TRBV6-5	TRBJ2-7	TGTGCCAGCAGTTACCTCATAGCGGGGGTCTCCTACGAGCAGTACTTC	CASSYLIAGVSYEQYF
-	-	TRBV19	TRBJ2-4	TGTGCCAGTAGCCCAGGGGGGCAGGGGAGTTGGGCCAAAAACATTCAGTACTTC	CASSPGGQGSWAKNIQYF
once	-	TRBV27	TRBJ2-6	TGTGCCAGCAGTTTGGGCAGGGGTGTCTCTGGGGCCAACGTCCTGACTTTC	CASSLGRGVSGANVLTF